The source of this TCR beta chain is a study of post-analysis software for immune sequencing data. Germline CDR1 and CDR2: SSHAT and FNYEAQ (reference sequence). This CDR3 comprises 16 residues. Remarks on this clonotype: The antigen is not known. Compared with germline, one end of the junction differs, possibly owing to a read error.

Every TCR beta cDNA library bore unique molecular identifiers. Starting from approximately 1 to 10 million T cells, the study yielded approximately 500,000 cDNA molecules. In TCRdb, the PCR reads were re-called with MiXCR into one record per CDR3 protein. The repertoire includes about 820,000 distinct CDR3 sequences, approximately 57% of them detected once, and about 4.5% sits in the top ten. Findings and caveats of the study: The five TRBV segments detected at higher frequency in patients than in controls included TRBV5-6, TRBV5-1 and TRBV20-1. In multiple sclerosis, normalized Chao1 diversity was significantly below that of controls.

The sequenced sample consisted of blood. The receptor was derived from a girl aged 10-17 years with multiple sclerosis. The rearrangement joins TRBV7-7 to TRBJ2-7, with 10 nucleotides matching TRBD2. The CDR3 region is CASSSGLAEGVYEQYF. CDR3 coding DNA: TGTGCTAGCAGCTCAGGACTAGCGGAGGGGGTCTACGAGCAGTACTTC. Drawing the rest from reference TRBV7-7 and TRBJ2-7, the complete variable domain is GAGVSQSPRYKVTKRGQDVTLRCDPISSHATLYWYQQALGQGPEFLTYFNYEAQPDKSGLPSDRFSAERPEGSISTLTIQRTEQRDSAMYRCASSSGLAEGVYEQYFGPGTRLTVT.